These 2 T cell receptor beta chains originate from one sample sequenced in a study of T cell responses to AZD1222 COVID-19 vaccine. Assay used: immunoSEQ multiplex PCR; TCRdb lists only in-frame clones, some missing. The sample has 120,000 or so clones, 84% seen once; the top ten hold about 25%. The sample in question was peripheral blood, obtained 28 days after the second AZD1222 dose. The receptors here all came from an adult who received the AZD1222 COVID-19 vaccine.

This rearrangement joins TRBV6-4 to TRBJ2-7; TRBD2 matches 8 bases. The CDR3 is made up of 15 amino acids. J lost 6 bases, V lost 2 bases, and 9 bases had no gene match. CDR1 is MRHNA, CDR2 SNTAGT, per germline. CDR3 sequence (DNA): TGTGCCAGCAGTGACGGAATCGGGGGGGCGACCGAGCAGTACTTC. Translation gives CASSDGIGGATEQYF.

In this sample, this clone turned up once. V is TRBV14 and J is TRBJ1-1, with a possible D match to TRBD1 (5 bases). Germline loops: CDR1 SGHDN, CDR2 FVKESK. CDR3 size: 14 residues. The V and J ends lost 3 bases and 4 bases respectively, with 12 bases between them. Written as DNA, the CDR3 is TGTGCCAGCAGCCACCGGGGACTCAGCACTGAAGCTTTCTTT. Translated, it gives CASSHRGLSTEAFF.